This T cell receptor beta chain was retrieved from a study of T cells in Graves' hyperthyroidism and ophthalmopathy. At the level of the study: The authors collected peripheral blood at initial diagnosis, before any treatment.

Amplification targeted TCR beta CDR3 regions from RNA transcripts. The HTBI set primed first-round TCR CDR3 RT-PCR. TCRdb ran MiXCR on the multiplex PCR reads and lists one entry per CDR3 protein. Among 350,000 to 450,000 distinct CDR3 sequences listed, over 12% were seen once. CDR1 is DFQATT and CDR2 is SNEGSKA in the germline V gene (reference sequence). CDR3 length equals 14 residues. Trimming left V 0 bases short and J 0 bases short, with 8 bases between. Inclusion characteristics of ophthalmopathy patients comprised a Clinical Activity Score of at least 3, a NOSPECS grade of at least 4, and duration under 3 months. Patients having uncontrolled infection, another autoimmune disease, pregnancy or lactation were not included. It was 8.5 to 10 ml of fresh peripheral blood that supplied the PBMCs.

The TCR originated in a man aged 50 to 59 with Graves' ophthalmopathy. Sequenced: blood. V is TRBV20-1 and J is TRBJ1-2; D ambiguous. The CDR3 coding sequence is TGCAGTGCTAGAGATTTTGAAGCTAACTATGGCTACACCTTC. Its translation is CSARDFEANYGYTF.